A selection of T cell receptor beta chains follows, all from one sample in a study of blood T cell repertoires in COVID-19. The method was immunoSEQ multiplex PCR; TCRdb's version includes in-frame clones alone and lacks a portion of them. This sample yields more than 110,000 clones, of which roughly 80% are seen a single time; roughly 9% belongs to the top ten. Material: peripheral blood. These receptors all come from a woman aged 45-60 years with active or convalescent COVID-19. CDR3s include the opening cysteine and the closing phenylalanine or tryptophan. The order of the fields is clone size, D gene, V gene, CDR3 length, J gene, CDR3 protein, CDR3 DNA. D genes are given only for firm matches. Where a row states a size, it is once, few, many or the class of an expanded clone; other rows omit it.

NA	NA	TRBV7-6	15	TRBJ1-2	CASSLVAGDYYGYTF	TGTGCCAGCAGCTTAGTAGCCGGGGACTACTATGGCTACACCTTC
NA	TRBD1	TRBV7-9	14	TRBJ2-7	CASSLQGTGHEQYF	TGTGCCAGCAGCTTACAGGGGACAGGCCACGAGCAGTACTTC
NA	TRBD2	TRBV7-2	15	TRBJ2-7	CASSISSGNSYEQYF	TGTGCCAGCAGCATTTCTAGCGGGAACTCCTACGAGCAGTACTTC
few	NA	TRBV19	14	TRBJ1-6	CASSTVLGDSPLHF	TGTGCCAGTAGTACGGTTTTGGGAGATTCACCCCTCCACTTT
NA	NA	TRBV30	15	TRBJ2-2	CAWSGSGVVTGELFF	TGTGCCTGGAGTGGGTCGGGGGTGGTCACCGGGGAGCTGTTTTTT
NA	TRBD2	TRBV6-2/TRBV6-3	16	TRBJ2-7	CASSYSSGGASYEQYF	TGTGCCAGCAGTTACTCTAGCGGGGGGGCCTCCTACGAGCAGTACTTC
NA	TRBD1	TRBV7-8	15	TRBJ1-2	CASSLAAGGGHGYTF	TGTGCCAGCAGCTTAGCTGCAGGGGGAGGTCATGGCTACACCTTC
NA	TRBD1	TRBV25-1	15	TRBJ2-7	CASSGPGQGAYEQYF	TGTGCCAGCAGTGGTCCGGGACAGGGGGCCTACGAGCAGTACTTC
NA	NA	TRBV5-4	18	TRBJ1-1	CASEEGSDLGVSRTEAFF	TGTGCCAGCGAGGAGGGCTCGGACCTCGGGGTGTCGAGGACTGAAGCTTTCTTT
few	NA	TRBV11-2	15	TRBJ1-2	CASSPPDITNYGYTF	TGTGCCAGCAGCCCTCCGGACATTACTAACTATGGCTACACCTTC
few	NA	TRBV28	13	TRBJ1-1	CASSRPGGTEAFF	TGTGCCAGCAGTCGGCCTGGGGGGACTGAAGCTTTCTTT
NA	NA	TRBV2	15	TRBJ1-5	CASRWQGNSNQPQHF	TGTGCCAGCAGGTGGCAGGGAAATAGCAATCAGCCCCAGCATTTT
NA	TRBD2	TRBV20-1	15	TRBJ2-3	CSASGTSGRLDTQYF	TGCAGTGCTAGTGGCACTAGCGGGAGATTAGATACGCAGTATTTT
few	NA	TRBV4-3	17	TRBJ1-6	CASSQDPRTAYNSPLHF	TGCGCCAGCAGCCAAGATCCAAGGACTGCGTATAATTCACCCCTCCACTTT
few	NA	TRBV4-3	16	TRBJ1-2	CASSQDTGRKNYGYTF	TGCGCCAGCAGCCAAGATACAGGGAGAAAAAACTATGGCTACACCTTC
NA	TRBD1	TRBV7-2	14	TRBJ1-5	CASSLDRGGQPQHF	TGTGCCAGCAGCTTAGACAGGGGAGGTCAGCCCCAGCATTTT
once	NA	TRBV6-5	13	TRBJ1-1	CASSHQPDREAFF	TGTGCCAGCAGCCACCAACCCGACAGGGAAGCTTTCTTT
NA	NA	TRBV19	14	TRBJ2-2	CASSSTGRAGELFF	TGTGCCAGTAGTAGCACAGGGAGGGCCGGGGAGCTGTTTTTT
NA	TRBD1	TRBV4-2	18	TRBJ1-6	CASSQQHLRDRGDSPLHF	TGTGCCAGCAGCCAACAGCACCTCCGGGACAGGGGAGATTCACCCCTCCACTTT
NA	NA	TRBV30	13	TRBJ1-3	CAWSWQTGNTIYF	TGTGCCTGGAGCTGGCAGACTGGAAACACCATATATTTT
NA	TRBD2	TRBV19	15	TRBJ2-7	CASSPGPGGIYEQYF	TGTGCCAGTAGCCCCGGACCGGGAGGGATCTACGAGCAGTACTTC
NA	TRBD1	TRBV19	13	TRBJ1-2	CASSRQGLRGYTF	TGTGCCAGTAGCAGACAGGGTTTGCGTGGCTACACCTTC
NA	NA	TRBV5-1	15	TRBJ1-2	CASSADGRANYGYTF	TGCGCCAGCAGCGCCGACGGGAGGGCTAACTATGGCTACACCTTC
NA	TRBD1	TRBV27	16	TRBJ1-2	CASSPKSDRGSAGYTF	TGTGCCAGCAGTCCCAAATCGGACAGGGGTAGCGCTGGCTACACCTTC
NA	TRBD2	TRBV7-9	16	TRBJ2-3	CASSLSVAGPTDTQYF	TGTGCCAGCAGCTTATCTGTAGCGGGGCCCACAGATACGCAGTATTTT
NA	NA	TRBV29-1	14	TRBJ1-1	CSVERTGRYTEAFF	TGCAGCGTTGAACGTACAGGGCGGTACACTGAAGCTTTCTTT
few	TRBD1	TRBV6-5	14	TRBJ1-2	CASRKGTATSGYTF	TGTGCCAGCAGGAAAGGGACAGCTACCTCGGGCTACACCTTC
NA	NA	TRBV7-9	13	TRBJ1-1	CASSLDGSLEAFF	TGTGCCAGCAGCCTAGACGGGAGTCTTGAAGCTTTCTTT
NA	TRBD2	TRBV18	17	TRBJ2-1	CASSPVSGSSSYNEQFF	TGTGCCAGCTCACCCGTTAGCGGGAGTAGCTCCTACAATGAGCAGTTCTTC
NA	NA	TRBV5-6	16	TRBJ2-2	CASSLVLVSGTGELFF	TGTGCCAGCAGCTTGGTATTGGTTTCGGGCACCGGGGAGCTGTTTTTT
NA	TRBD1	TRBV11-2	16	TRBJ2-6	CASSLGQGPNLVVLTF	TGTGCCAGCAGCTTAGGACAGGGCCCGAATCTGGTTGTCCTGACTTTC
NA	NA	TRBV19	15	TRBJ2-2	CASSIQGTNTGELFF	TGTGCCAGTAGTATACAGGGGACGAACACCGGGGAGCTGTTTTTT